The clone carrying this T cell receptor beta chain occurred many times. The data are from a study of T-cell reconstitution after alpha-beta-depleted transplantation in children. The TCRbeta library was prepared with unique molecular identifiers. Each CDR3 protein is one row after TCRdb ran MiXCR on the PCR reads. The data hold about a million distinct CDR3 sequences, with about 26% observed a single time. The CDR3 runs to 13 residues. The V gene's germline CDR1 is DFQATT and CDR2 SNEGSKA (reference sequence). Losses at the gene ends were 3 bases for V and 6 bases for J; bases not matched to a gene: 4.

The sequencing here drew on PBMCs, mostly from graft donor cells, taken 360 days after TCRalphabeta/CD19-depleted stem cell transplant. This sequence joins TRBV20-1 and TRBJ1-4, with 7 bases that match TRBD1. This sequence was found in a boy under two years old who had a stem cell transplant for SCID, so the T cells may come from the graft donor. The CDR3, as DNA: TGCAGTGCTAGCGGACAGGCTTATGAAAAACTGTTTTTT. Translation: CSASGQAYEKLFF.